The entry that follows covers one TCR beta chain sequence. These data belong to a study of cytomegalovirus exposure and HLA in healthy donors. CDR3 length: 16 amino acids. The germline CDR1 and CDR2 sequences are SGHVS and FQNEAQ. With 1 base clipped from V and 5 bases from J, the junction kept 6 bases outside the gene matches. TCRdb keeps only in-frame clones here, not all; method: immunoSEQ multiplex PCR. The sample has about 340,000 clones, around 86% seen once. Sequencing was performed on PBMCs. The TCR was taken from a woman under 30 in good health and CMV-seronegative. The V gene is TRBV7-8, the J gene TRBJ2-2, with 8 bases lining up with TRBD2. The CDR3 here is CASSLELIAGTGELFF. In DNA, the CDR3 is TGTGCCAGCAGCTTAGAACTGATAGCGGGAACCGGGGAGCTGTTTTTT.